This TCR beta chain was recorded in a study of T cells after yellow fever vaccination. TCRdb independently ran MiXCR on the 5' RACE reads; one entry per CDR3 protein. The data contain about 630,000 distinct CDR3 sequences, roughly an eighth of them seen just once; the ten biggest clones take up more than 12%. Study-level results: A limited proportion of clonotypes was detected within both the CD4 and CD8 compartments.

Details on this clonotype: What it binds is unknown.

Source: PBMCs, taken on the day of the yellow fever booster vaccination. This clonotype originated in a man aged 25-45 years who received the YFV17D yellow fever vaccine.

The CDR3 nucleotides read TGCAGTGCTGGGCAGGGGGCTCGAGAGCAGTACTTC. Residues: CSAGQGAREQYF. The rearrangement uses TRBV20-1 and TRBJ2-7; 8 bases line up with TRBD1. V dropped 5 bases and J dropped 7; count of bases not matched to a gene: 7. From germline, CDR1 is DFQATT and CDR2 SNEGSKA (reference sequence). This CDR3 contains 12 residues.